Detailed here is one T cell receptor beta chain. The record originates from a study of T cell changes during pregnancy in multiple sclerosis. Sequencing used immunoSEQ multiplex PCR; TCRdb keeps in-frame clones, though not all of them. The sample consists of 79,000 or so clones, roughly 92% of them appearing once. V trimming: 3 bases; J trimming: 2 bases; junction bases outside the gene matches: 5. The CDR3 spans 16 residues. CDR1 and CDR2 from the germline V gene are MGHDK and SYGVNS. The source was CD4+ T cells from peripheral blood mononuclear cells, collected before pregnancy. The sequence derives from a female donor with multiple sclerosis, enrolled in a pregnancy study. V gene TRBV25-1 combines with J gene TRBJ2-5; 11 positions agree with TRBD2. The CDR3 loop is CASSDPGLAEQETQYF. DNA for the CDR3: TGTGCCAGCAGTGACCCGGGACTAGCGGAACAAGAGACCCAGTACTTC.